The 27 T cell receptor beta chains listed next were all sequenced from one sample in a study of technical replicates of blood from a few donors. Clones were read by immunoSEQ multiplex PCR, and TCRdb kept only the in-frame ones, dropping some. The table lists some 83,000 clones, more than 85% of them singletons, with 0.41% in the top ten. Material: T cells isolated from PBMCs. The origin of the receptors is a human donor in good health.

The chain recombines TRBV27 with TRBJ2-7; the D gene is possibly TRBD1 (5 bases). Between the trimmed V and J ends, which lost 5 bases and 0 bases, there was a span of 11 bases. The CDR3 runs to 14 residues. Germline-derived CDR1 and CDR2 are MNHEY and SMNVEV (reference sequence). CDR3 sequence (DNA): TGTGCCAGCAGTGTGACAGTTTACTCCTACGAGCAGTACTTC. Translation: CASSVTVYSYEQYF.

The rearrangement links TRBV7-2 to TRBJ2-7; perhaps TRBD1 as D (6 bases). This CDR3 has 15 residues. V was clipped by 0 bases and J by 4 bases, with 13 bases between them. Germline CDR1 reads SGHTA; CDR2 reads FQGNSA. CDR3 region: CASSLALTGTYEQYF. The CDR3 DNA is TGTGCCAGCAGCTTAGCGCTTACAGGGACATACGAGCAGTACTTC.

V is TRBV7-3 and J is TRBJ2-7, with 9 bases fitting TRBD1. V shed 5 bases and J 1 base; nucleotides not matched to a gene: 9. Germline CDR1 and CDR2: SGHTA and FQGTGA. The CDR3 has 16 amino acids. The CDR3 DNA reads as TGTGCCAGCAGCCTGACCGGGACAGGGATTTCCTACGAGCAGTACTTC. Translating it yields CASSLTGTGISYEQYF.

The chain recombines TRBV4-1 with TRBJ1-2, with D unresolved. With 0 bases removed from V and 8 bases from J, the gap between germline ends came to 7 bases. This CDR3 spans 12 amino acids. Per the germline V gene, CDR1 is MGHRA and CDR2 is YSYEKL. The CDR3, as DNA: TGCGCCAGCAGCCAAGATGGCATGGGCTACACCTTC. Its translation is CASSQDGMGYTF.

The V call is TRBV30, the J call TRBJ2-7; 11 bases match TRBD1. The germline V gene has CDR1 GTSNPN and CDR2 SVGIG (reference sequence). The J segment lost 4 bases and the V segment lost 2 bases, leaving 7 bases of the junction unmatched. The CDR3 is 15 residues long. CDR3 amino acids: CAWSPGQGASYEQYF. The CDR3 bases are TGTGCCTGGAGTCCAGGACAGGGGGCCTCTTACGAGCAGTACTTC. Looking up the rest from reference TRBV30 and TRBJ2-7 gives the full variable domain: SQTIHQWPATLVQPVGSPLSLECTVEGTSNPNLYWYRQAAGRGLQLLFYSVGIGQISSEVPQNLSASRPQDRQFILSSKKLLLSDSGFYLCAWSPGQGASYEQYFGPGTRLTVT.

The CDR3 DNA is TGTGCCAGCAGCTTAGACAGGGGCTCCTACGAGCAGTACTTC. Translating gives CASSLDRGSYEQYF. The chain recombines TRBV11-3 with TRBJ2-7, with a possible D match to TRBD1 (6 bases). Trimming removed 0 bases at V and 0 bases at J, with 6 bases between. The CDR3 runs 14 residues. Germline values: CDR1 SGHNT, CDR2 YENEEA.

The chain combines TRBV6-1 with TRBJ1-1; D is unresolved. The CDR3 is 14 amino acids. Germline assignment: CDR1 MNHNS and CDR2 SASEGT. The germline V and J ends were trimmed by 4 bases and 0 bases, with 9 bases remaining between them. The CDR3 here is CASSGKELNTEAFF. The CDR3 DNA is TGTGCCAGCAGTGGGAAGGAGCTGAACACTGAAGCTTTCTTT.

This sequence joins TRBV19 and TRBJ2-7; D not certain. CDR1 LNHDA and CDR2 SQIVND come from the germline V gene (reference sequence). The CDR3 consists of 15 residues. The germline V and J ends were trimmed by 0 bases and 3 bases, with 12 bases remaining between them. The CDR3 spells CASSIDRTFYYEQYF. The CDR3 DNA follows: TGTGCCAGTAGTATAGATCGTACTTTTTACTACGAGCAGTACTTC.

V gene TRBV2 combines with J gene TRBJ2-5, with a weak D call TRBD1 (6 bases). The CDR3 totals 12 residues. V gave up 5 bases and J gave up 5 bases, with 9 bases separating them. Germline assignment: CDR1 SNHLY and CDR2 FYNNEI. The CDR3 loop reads CASSTGIETQYF. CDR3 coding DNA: TGTGCCAGCAGTACAGGGATTGAGACCCAGTACTTC.

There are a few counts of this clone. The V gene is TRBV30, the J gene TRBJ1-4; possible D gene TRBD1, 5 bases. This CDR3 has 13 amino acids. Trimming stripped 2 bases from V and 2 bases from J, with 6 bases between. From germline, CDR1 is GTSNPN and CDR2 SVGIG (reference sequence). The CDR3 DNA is TGTGCCTGGAGTAAGGGGACTAATGAAAAACTGTTTTTT. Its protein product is CAWSKGTNEKLFF.

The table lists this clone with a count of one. The DNA for the CDR3 is TGTGCCAGCAGTCTCGGGACAGGAGCCTACAATGAGCAGTTCTTC. It yields the protein CASSLGTGAYNEQFF. The V call is TRBV6-5, the J call TRBJ2-1, with TRBD1 matching over 8 bases. The J segment lost 2 bases and the V segment lost 5 bases, leaving 5 bases of the junction unmatched. The CDR3 sequence is 15 residues long. Germline V gene lookup returns CDR1 MNHEY and CDR2 SVGAGI.

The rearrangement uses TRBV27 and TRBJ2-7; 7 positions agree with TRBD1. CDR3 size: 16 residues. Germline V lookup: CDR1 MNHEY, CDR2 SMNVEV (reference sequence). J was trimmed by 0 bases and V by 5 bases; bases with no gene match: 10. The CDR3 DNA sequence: TGTGCCAGCAGTCGGGAACAGGGGCGGCCCTCCTACGAGCAGTACTTC. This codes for CASSREQGRPSYEQYF.

Here the CDR3 DNA reads TGTGCTAGTGGTTTGGGCGTCACTGAAGCTTTCTTT. Translation: CASGLGVTEAFF. The chain is built from TRBV12-5 and TRBJ1-1; unclear D gene. Germline V CDR1 and CDR2: LGHNT, FRNRAP. This CDR3 is built from 12 residues. Trimming removed 1 base from V and 4 bases from J, with 4 bases in between.

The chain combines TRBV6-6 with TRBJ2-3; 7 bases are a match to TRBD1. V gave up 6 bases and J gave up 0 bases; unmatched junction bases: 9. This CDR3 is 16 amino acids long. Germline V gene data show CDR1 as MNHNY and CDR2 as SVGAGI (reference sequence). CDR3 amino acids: CASRKTRQGSTDTQYF. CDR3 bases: TGTGCCAGCAGAAAAACTAGACAGGGAAGCACAGATACGCAGTATTTT.

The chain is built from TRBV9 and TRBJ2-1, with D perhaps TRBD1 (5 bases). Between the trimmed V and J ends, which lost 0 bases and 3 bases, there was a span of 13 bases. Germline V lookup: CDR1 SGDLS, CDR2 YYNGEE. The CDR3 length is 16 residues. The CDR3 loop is CASSVGPETGYNEQFF. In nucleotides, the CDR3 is TGTGCCAGCAGCGTAGGTCCCGAAACAGGCTACAATGAGCAGTTCTTC.

The DNA for the CDR3 is TGCGCCAGCAGCCAAGCGGAGGGTTCGGGTGAGCAGTTCTTC. This encodes CASSQAEGSGEQFF. V and J are TRBV4-3 and TRBJ2-1; D is perhaps TRBD2 (6 bases). Between the trimmed V and J ends, which lost 1 base and 9 bases, there was a span of 13 bases. Germline assignment: CDR1 LGHNA and CDR2 YSLEER. The CDR3 covers 14 residues.

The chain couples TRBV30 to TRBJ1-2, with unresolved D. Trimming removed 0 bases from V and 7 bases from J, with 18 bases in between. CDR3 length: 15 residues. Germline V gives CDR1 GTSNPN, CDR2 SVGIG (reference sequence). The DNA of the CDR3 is TGTGCCTGGAGTGTATCTCTCCTGACGGGGTTTGGCTACACCTTC. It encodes CAWSVSLLTGFGYTF.

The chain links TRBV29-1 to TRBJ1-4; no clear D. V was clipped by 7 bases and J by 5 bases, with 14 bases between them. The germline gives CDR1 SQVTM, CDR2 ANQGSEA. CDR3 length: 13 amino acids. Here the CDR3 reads CSAGREGNEKLFF. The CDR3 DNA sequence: TGCAGCGCGGGGAGGGAAGGCAATGAAAAACTGTTTTTT.

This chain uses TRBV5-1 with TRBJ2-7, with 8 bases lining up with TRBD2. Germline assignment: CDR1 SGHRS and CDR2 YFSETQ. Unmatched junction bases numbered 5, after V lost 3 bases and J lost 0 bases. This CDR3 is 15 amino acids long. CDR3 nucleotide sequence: TGCGCCAGCAGCTATACAGGACTAGCCTCCTACGAGCAGTACTTC. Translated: CASSYTGLASYEQYF.

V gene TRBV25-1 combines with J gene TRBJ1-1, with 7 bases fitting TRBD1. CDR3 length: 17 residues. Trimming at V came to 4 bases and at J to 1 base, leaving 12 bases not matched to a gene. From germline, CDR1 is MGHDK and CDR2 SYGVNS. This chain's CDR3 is CASSGQTGIEQNTEAFF. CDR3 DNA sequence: TGTGCCAGCAGTGGGCAGACAGGGATCGAGCAGAACACTGAAGCTTTCTTT.

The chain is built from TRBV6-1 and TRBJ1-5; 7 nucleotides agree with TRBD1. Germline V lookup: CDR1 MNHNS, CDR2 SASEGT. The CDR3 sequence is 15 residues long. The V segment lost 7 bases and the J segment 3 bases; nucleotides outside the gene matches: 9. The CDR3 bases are TGTGCCAGCAATACGGGACAGCTTATCAATCAGCCCCAGCATTTT. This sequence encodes CASNTGQLINQPQHF.

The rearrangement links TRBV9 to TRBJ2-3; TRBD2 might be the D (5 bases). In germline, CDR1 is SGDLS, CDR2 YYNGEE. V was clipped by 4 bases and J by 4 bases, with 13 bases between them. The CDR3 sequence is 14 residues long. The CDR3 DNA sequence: TGTGCCAGCAGCATCGGGAACTCTGCAGATACGCAGTATTTT. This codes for CASSIGNSADTQYF.

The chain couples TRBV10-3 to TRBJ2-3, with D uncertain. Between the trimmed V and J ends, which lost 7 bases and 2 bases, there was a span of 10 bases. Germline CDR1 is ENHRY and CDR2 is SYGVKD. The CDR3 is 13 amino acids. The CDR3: CAITIDSTDTQYF. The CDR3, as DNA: TGTGCCATCACTATCGACTCCACAGATACGCAGTATTTT.

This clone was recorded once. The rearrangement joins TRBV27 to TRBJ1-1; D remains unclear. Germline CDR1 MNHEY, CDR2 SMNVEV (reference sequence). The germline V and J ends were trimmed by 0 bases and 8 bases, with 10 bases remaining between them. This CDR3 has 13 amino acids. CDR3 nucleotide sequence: TGTGCCAGCAGTTTATCGACGCCAGGCGAAGCTTTCTTT. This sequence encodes CASSLSTPGEAFF.

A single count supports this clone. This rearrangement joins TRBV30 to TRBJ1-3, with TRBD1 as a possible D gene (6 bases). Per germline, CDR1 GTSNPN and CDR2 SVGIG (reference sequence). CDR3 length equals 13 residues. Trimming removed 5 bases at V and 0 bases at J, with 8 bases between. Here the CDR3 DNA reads TGTGCCTGGCAGGGGACCTCTGGAAACACCATATATTTT. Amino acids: CAWQGTSGNTIYF. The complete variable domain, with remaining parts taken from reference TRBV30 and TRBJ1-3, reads SQTIHQWPATLVQPVGSPLSLECTVEGTSNPNLYWYRQAAGRGLQLLFYSVGIGQISSEVPQNLSASRPQDRQFILSSKKLLLSDSGFYLCAWQGTSGNTIYFGEGSWLTVV.

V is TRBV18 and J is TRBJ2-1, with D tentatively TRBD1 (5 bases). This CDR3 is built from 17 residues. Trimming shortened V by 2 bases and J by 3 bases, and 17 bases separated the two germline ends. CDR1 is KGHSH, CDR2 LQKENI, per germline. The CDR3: CASSPTSVGHFYNEQFF. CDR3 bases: TGTGCCAGCTCACCAACGTCAGTTGGACACTTCTACAATGAGCAGTTCTTC.

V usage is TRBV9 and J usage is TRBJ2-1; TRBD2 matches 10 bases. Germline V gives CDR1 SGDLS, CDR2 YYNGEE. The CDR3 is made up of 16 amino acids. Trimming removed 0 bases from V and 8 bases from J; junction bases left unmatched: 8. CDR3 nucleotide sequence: TGTGCCAGCAGCGTAGTGTTAGCGGGAGGTGGAGATGAGCAGTTCTTC. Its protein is CASSVVLAGGGDEQFF.